This T cell receptor (beta chain) was sequenced during a study of shared T cell receptors in the human thymus. The CDR3 is 13 residues long. CDR1 is MDHEN and CDR2 is SYDVKM in the germline V gene. The trim removed 6 bases at V and 2 bases at J, leaving 3 bases unmatched. Using immunoSEQ multiplex PCR, the repertoire was profiled, and TCRdb retains in-frame clones only, with some absent. The sample includes hundreds of thousands of clones, approximately 87% of them seen just once. A further study also used this sample, focusing on human thymus T cells. That report notes: Thymus specimens were resections from corrective heart surgery. Thymic and blood repertoires appeared to display a bias in their usage of V and J genes.

Sequencing was carried out using thymocytes. The chain uses TRBV28 and TRBJ2-7; 8 bases align to TRBD1. This sequence originates from a boy in the first two years of life with a congenital heart defect. The CDR3 DNA is TGTGCCAGCAGGGGGGGACAGGCCTACGAGCAGTACTTC. Its protein product is CASRGGQAYEQYF.